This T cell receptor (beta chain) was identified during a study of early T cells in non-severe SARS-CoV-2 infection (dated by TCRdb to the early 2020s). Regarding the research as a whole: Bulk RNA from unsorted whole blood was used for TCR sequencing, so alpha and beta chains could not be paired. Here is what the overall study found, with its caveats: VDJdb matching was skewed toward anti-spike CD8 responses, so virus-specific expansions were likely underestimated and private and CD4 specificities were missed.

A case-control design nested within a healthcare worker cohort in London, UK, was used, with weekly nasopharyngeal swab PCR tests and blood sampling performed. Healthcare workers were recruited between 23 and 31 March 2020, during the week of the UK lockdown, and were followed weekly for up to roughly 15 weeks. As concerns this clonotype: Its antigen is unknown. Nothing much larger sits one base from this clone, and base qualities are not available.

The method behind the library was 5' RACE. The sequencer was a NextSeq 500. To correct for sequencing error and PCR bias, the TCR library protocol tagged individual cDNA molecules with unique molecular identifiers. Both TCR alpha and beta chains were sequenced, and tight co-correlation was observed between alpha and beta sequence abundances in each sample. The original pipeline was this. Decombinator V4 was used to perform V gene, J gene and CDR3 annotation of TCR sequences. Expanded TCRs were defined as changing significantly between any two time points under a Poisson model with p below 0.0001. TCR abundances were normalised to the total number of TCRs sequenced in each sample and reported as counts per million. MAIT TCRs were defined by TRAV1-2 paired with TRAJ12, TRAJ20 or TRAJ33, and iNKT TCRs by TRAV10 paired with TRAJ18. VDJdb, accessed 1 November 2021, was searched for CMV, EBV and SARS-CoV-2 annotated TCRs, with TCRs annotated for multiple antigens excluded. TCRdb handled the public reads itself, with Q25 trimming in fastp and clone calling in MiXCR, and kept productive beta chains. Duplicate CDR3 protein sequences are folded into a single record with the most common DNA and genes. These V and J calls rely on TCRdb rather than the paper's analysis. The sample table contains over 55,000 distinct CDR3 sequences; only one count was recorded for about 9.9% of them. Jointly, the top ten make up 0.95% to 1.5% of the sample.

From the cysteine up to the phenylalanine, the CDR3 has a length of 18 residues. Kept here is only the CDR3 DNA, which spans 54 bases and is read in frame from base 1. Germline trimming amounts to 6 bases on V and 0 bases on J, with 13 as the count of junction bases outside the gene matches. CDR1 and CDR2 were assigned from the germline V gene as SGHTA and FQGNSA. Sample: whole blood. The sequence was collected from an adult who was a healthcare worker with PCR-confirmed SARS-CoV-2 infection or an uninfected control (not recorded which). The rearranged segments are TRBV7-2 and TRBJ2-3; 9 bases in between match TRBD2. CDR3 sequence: CASSMVPFSGGSTDTQYF. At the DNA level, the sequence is TGTGCCAGCAGTATGGTTCCTTTTAGCGGGGGTAGCACAGATACGCAGTATTTT.